This entry is about one T cell receptor beta chain. Antigen specificity is unknown. The sample comes from a study of CXCR3-negative and CXCR3-positive naive CD8 T cells. At the level of the study: Each library gave roughly 1.5 +/- 0.3 million of roughly 130 million TRB reads.

Study results and caveats: Diversity in memory CD8+ cells fell much lower than the comparably high levels seen in both naive subsets. For naive cells, CXCR3-negative and CXCR3-positive subsets had similar TRBV-TRBJ usage; for memory cells, usage differed. TRB CDR3 properties indicated TCR strength, while surface CD5 was similar across naive subsets.

Carrying UMI labels, the TRB cDNA libraries were prepared through 5' RACE. With the 5' RACE reads reprocessed, TCRdb shows one record per CDR3 protein and no DNA. The ten top clones account for 6.5% to 8.5%, within a sample of some 40,000 distinct CDR3 sequences. The CDR3 consists of 13 residues. Germline loops: CDR1 SQVTM, CDR2 ANQGSEA. The rearrangement links TRBV29-1 to TRBJ2-1; TCRdb names TRBD1, which stays unverified in the absence of DNA. The receptor was isolated from a human donor in good health. Some clones in this sample may be carry-over from other donors' samples. The sequencing input was memory CD8+ T cells from blood. CDR3 residues: CSVLPGQGYEQFF.